Described below is a single TCR beta chain sequence and its context. What it recognizes is unknown. These data are taken from a study of glioma-infiltrating T cells. Study observations and caveats: Only very few CDR3 sequences appeared in both tissue and blood. Gliomas, especially low-grade, showed above-expected tissue-blood divergence; non-neoplastic patients showed below.

CDR3 length equals 16 residues. Looked up from germline, CDR1 is MGHRA and CDR2 is YSYEKL. V lost 4 bases and J lost 5, with 21 bases in between. Using RNA template, CDR3s of TCR alpha and beta were amplified with iRepertoire arm-PCR. Tissue mRNA or PBMC total RNA, about 90-400 ng, went into one-step reverse transcription and amplification. TCRdb redid the calling of the multiplex PCR reads with MiXCR, one entry per CDR3 protein. The sample has under 200,000 distinct CDR3 sequences, 43% seen once. The genes are TRBV4-1 and TRBJ2-7, with D possibly called TRBD1 or TRBD2 (6 bases each). The sequenced sample was glioma tissue, nonneoplastic brain tissue, or PBMCs (not recorded which). The source is a human donor with low-grade glioma or glioblastoma, undergoing nonglioma brain surgery, or in good health (not recorded which). This chain's CDR3 is CASSRPVQGLLNEQYF. CDR3 sequence (DNA): TGCGCCAGCAGCCGCCCGGTACAGGGACTCCTCAACGAGCAGTACTTC.